What follows are 7 T cell receptor beta chains derived from one specimen sequenced in a study of beta chain features in type 1 diabetes. Study-level points and caveats: Shorter TCRB CDR3s, moderately but significantly so, were found in Type 1 diabetes patients in all four CD4+ subsets.

Antigens of these TCRs are unknown. Expressed TCRB transcripts got sequenced, as all isolated RNA was reverse transcribed. Clones were read by immunoSEQ multiplex PCR, and TCRdb kept only the in-frame ones, dropping some. Of 95,000 to 150,000 clones listed, over 15% are singletons. Sequencing was done on a sample of central memory CD4+ T cells from blood. These receptor sequences come from a man aged 25 to 40 with type 1 diabetes.

J is TRBJ1-6 and V is TRBV7-8; maybe TRBD1 (6 bases). The germline CDR1 and CDR2 sequences are SGHVS and FQNEAQ. The CDR3 runs to 16 residues. Trimming took 5 bases from V and 7 from J, leaving 18 bases between them. The CDR3 DNA sequence: TGTGCCAGCAGCCACCGGGGCGGGGGGCTGAATTCACCCCTCCACTTT. This encodes CASSHRGGGLNSPLHF.

As to this clone: The same CDR3 can be traced to other DNA sequences in this sample. V is TRBV4-3 and J is TRBJ2-2; D unclear. The V and J ends lost 0 bases and 5 bases respectively, with 4 bases between them. The CDR3 has 13 residues. Germline V gene sequence: CDR1 LGHNA, CDR2 YSLEER. The CDR3 protein is CASSQDGTGELFF. The CDR3 DNA follows: TGCGCCAGCAGCCAAGATGGTACCGGGGAGCTGTTTTTT.

The genes are TRBV29-1 and TRBJ1-2; 7 bases align to TRBD1. The ends lost 5 bases at V and 7 bases at J; junction bases unmatched: 4. Germline V CDR1 and CDR2: SQVTM, ANQGSEA. This CDR3 contains 11 residues. CDR3 region: CSVRQGGGYTF. For the CDR3, the DNA is TGCAGCGTTCGACAGGGAGGTGGCTACACCTTC.

About this clone itself: This specimen includes other DNA sequences encoding the same CDR3. This rearrangement joins TRBV6-5 to TRBJ2-6; D remains ambiguous. Trimming took off 3 bases at V and 1 base at J, with 1 base between the two ends. The CDR3 totals 13 residues. Germline values: CDR1 MNHEY, CDR2 SVGAGI. CDR3 coding DNA: TGTGCCAGCAGTTATTCTGGGGCCAACGTCCTGACTTTC. Its protein product is CASSYSGANVLTF.

This chain connects TRBV28 to TRBJ2-5; the D gene is possibly TRBD2 (7 bases). Deletions cut 5 bases from V and 1 base from J, with 8 bases between. This CDR3 comprises 13 residues. The germline gives CDR1 MDHEN, CDR2 SYDVKM. The CDR3 DNA reads TGTGCCAGCAGTAGGGGGGGCCAAGAGACCCAGTACTTC. This translates into CASSRGGQETQYF.

This clone was counted only a few times. V is TRBV7-6 and J is TRBJ2-7; D is unclear. The CDR3 is 14 residues long. Trimming pared 5 bases from V and 3 bases from J, leaving 14 bases between. Germline V gene data show CDR1 as SGHVS and CDR2 as FNYEAQ. CDR3 DNA sequence: TGTGCCAGCAGCACGCGCGACTCCTACTACGAGCAGTACTTC. Residues: CASSTRDSYYEQYF.

This clone was seen a single time. This chain joins TRBV6-1 and TRBJ2-7; unclear D gene. The CDR3 contains 15 residues. Between the trimmed V and J ends, which lost 2 bases and 6 bases, there was a span of 17 bases. Germline V gene data show CDR1 as MNHNS and CDR2 as SASEGT. CDR3 in DNA: TGTGCCAGCAGTGAATTTTGGGCAGCCCCAGGCGAGCAGTACTTC. It is translated as CASSEFWAAPGEQYF.